Following are 6 T cell receptor beta chains from one sample sequenced in a study of OX40 agonist ivuxolimab in advanced cancers. Assay: immunoSEQ multiplex PCR; the TCRdb copy retains only in-frame clones and omits some. The data contain under 70,000 clones, around 91% of them singletons. The source was CD4+ or CD8+ T cells sorted from blood, collected in a trial of the OX40 agonist ivuxolimab. These receptors were collected from an adult with an advanced solid tumor such as melanoma, head and neck, liver or kidney cancer.

The rearrangement links TRBV28 to TRBJ1-2; no clear D gene. Per the germline V gene, CDR1 is MDHEN and CDR2 is SYDVKM. The ends were cut back, 1 base at V and 2 bases at J, with 8 bases in the middle. The CDR3 sequence is 14 residues long. For the CDR3, the DNA is TGTGCCAGCAGTTTATTGGGCCGCAACTATGGCTACACCTTC. This gives the protein CASSLLGRNYGYTF.

The chain has TRBV5-8 and TRBJ2-3; the D call may be TRBD1 or TRBD2 (6 bases each). The CDR3 loop spans 16 amino acids. CDR1 and CDR2 (germline): SGHTS, YDEGEE. Between the trimmed V and J ends, which lost 4 bases and 2 bases, there was a span of 17 bases. The CDR3 loop is CASSTGGHQDTDTQYF. CDR3 coding DNA: TGTGCCAGCAGCACCGGGGGACACCAGGACACAGATACGCAGTATTTT.

This clone was seen a single time. Other DNA variants within this sample encode the same CDR3. The chain combines TRBV4-1 with TRBJ2-3; D gene uncertain. The germline V gene encodes CDR1 MGHRA and CDR2 YSYEKL. This CDR3 contains 11 residues. The V end lost 1 base, the J end lost 6 bases, and 2 bases lay between the germline ends. CDR3 region: CASSQADTQYF. The CDR3 DNA follows: TGCGCCAGCAGCCAAGCCGATACGCAGTATTTT.

This chain uses TRBV7-2 with TRBJ1-2; the match to TRBD1 covers 9 bases. The CDR3 is made up of 14 amino acids. V was pared by 6 bases and J by 8 bases, with 10 bases of the junction left unmatched. Germline CDR1 is SGHTA and CDR2 is FQGNSA. This CDR3 reads CASRRTGAIIGYTF. The CDR3 coding sequence is TGTGCCAGCAGGAGGACAGGGGCAATAATCGGCTACACCTTC.

The genes are TRBV5-1 and TRBJ1-2, with TRBD1 as a possible D gene (5 bases). The CDR3 is made up of 15 amino acids. Trimming shortened V by 2 bases and J by 5 bases, and 16 bases separated the two germline ends. Germline V CDR1 and CDR2: SGHRS, YFSETQ. CDR3 in DNA: TGCGCCAGCAGCTTATCCACGGGACGGATATATGGCTACACCTTC. Translated, it gives CASSLSTGRIYGYTF.

This clone showed up just once. The junction does not match germline at one end; this may be a read error. The chain employs TRBV7-7 and TRBJ2-5; 8 bases fit TRBD2. Per germline, CDR1 SSHAT and CDR2 FNYEAQ (reference sequence). The CDR3 sequence is 15 residues long. The CDR3 sequence is CASSLLGGAGETQYF. The CDR3 region has the DNA TGTGCTAGCAGCTTGCTCGGGGGGGCGGGAGAGACCCAGTACTTC.